The 8 T cell receptor beta chains below all came from one sample that was sequenced in a study of cytomegalovirus exposure and HLA in healthy donors (dated by TCRdb to 2015 to 2018). The method behind the library was the immunoSEQ multiplex PCR assay. For the multiplex PCR, a mixture combining 60 forward primers for TCR Vbeta segments and 13 reverse primers for TCR Jbeta segments was used. This immuneACCESS table, as held by TCRdb, lists in-frame sequences with V and J called but not all clones. Of the missing ones, under half trace to an unresolved V gene in checked studies; the others have no known cause. Within this sample are about 190,000 clones, with roughly four fifths of them counted one time only. 3.1% of the sample belongs to the ten largest clones. Sequencing was carried out using PBMCs. Every receptor here comes from a woman aged 25 to 45 in good health and CMV-seropositive.

The chain uses TRBV2 and TRBJ2-5; D is unclear. The closer fit of TRBJ2-7 to the DNA end suggests the J call may be wrong. The CDR3 contains 12 residues. CDR1 and CDR2 from the germline V gene are SNHLY and FYNNEI. The CDR3 sequence is CASNGPALEQYF. Here the CDR3 DNA reads TGTGCCAGCAATGGGCCCGCCCTCGAGCAGTACTTC.

The V call is TRBV28, the J call TRBJ2-1; TRBD2 aligns across 9 bases. In germline, CDR1 is MDHEN, CDR2 SYDVKM. V lost 2 bases and J lost 7; bases outside the gene matches: 6. There are 15 residues in the CDR3. The chain's CDR3 is CASSLAGGPRNEQFF. The CDR3 DNA sequence: TGTGCCAGCAGTTTAGCGGGAGGGCCGCGGAATGAGCAGTTCTTC.

The chain couples TRBV7-9 to TRBJ2-3; TRBD1 is a possible D gene (6 bases). This CDR3 is 14 amino acids long. Germline-derived CDR1 and CDR2 are SEHNR and FQNEAQ (reference sequence). Trimming removed 4 bases from V and 2 bases from J, with 10 bases in between. In DNA form, the CDR3 reads TGTGCCAGCAGCTGGGACATCAACACAGATACGCAGTATTTT. This codes for CASSWDINTDTQYF. Full variable domain (rest looked up from reference TRBV7-9 and TRBJ2-3): DTGVSQNPRHKITKRGQNVTFRCDPISEHNRLYWYRQTLGQGPEFLTYFQNEAQLEKSRLLSDRFSAERPKGSFSTLEIQRTEQGDSAMYLCASSWDINTDTQYFGPGTRLTVL.

This chain connects TRBV28 to TRBJ2-7; 7 bases agree with TRBD2. CDR1 and CDR2 from the germline V gene are MDHEN and SYDVKM. J was trimmed by 6 bases and V by 6 bases; bases with no gene match: 5. The CDR3 is made up of 12 amino acids. CDR3 bases: TGTGCCAGCAGGTTGCCGGGGGGCGAGCAGTACTTC. Translated: CASRLPGGEQYF.

This chain joins TRBV27 and TRBJ1-1; D not certain. The CDR3 is made up of 14 amino acids. The V end was cut by 4 bases, the J end by 0 bases, with 9 bases between. Germline V CDR1 and CDR2: MNHEY, SMNVEV (reference sequence). The CDR3 is CASSSTNLNTEAFF. The CDR3 bases are TGTGCCAGCAGTTCCACAAACCTGAACACTGAAGCTTTCTTT.

This chain connects TRBV5-4 to TRBJ1-5; no reliable D call. V lost 6 bases, J lost 3 bases, and 4 bases lay in between. Looked up from germline, CDR1 is SGHNT and CDR2 is YYREEE (reference sequence). CDR3 length: 11 amino acids. The CDR3 spells CASTSNQPQHF. CDR3 in DNA: TGTGCCAGCACCTCCAATCAGCCCCAGCATTTT.

The chain couples TRBV15 to TRBJ2-7; TRBD2 aligns across 8 bases. The CDR3 is 17 residues long. Germline V gene sequence: CDR1 LNHNV, CDR2 YYDKDF (reference sequence). J lost 6 bases, V lost 2 bases, and 15 bases had no gene match. The CDR3 loop is CATSRLPGGGNEVEQYF. In DNA form, the CDR3 reads TGTGCCACCAGCAGACTTCCCGGGGGGGGGAATGAGGTCGAGCAGTACTTC.

This clone was seen once. V usage is TRBV5-1 and J usage is TRBJ1-1; maybe TRBD1 (6 bases). CDR3 length: 13 residues. The germline V gene has CDR1 SGHRS and CDR2 YFSETQ. V lost 7 bases and J lost 1, with 11 bases in between. CDR3 residues: CASYRDANTEAFF. As DNA, the CDR3 is TGCGCCAGCTACAGGGACGCGAACACTGAAGCTTTCTTT.